A single T cell receptor beta chain is shown here with its context. This specimen comes from a study of blood T cells in healthy people across ages. Germline-derived CDR1 and CDR2 are ENHRY and SYGVKD. This CDR3 region has 13 residues. The V end lost 2 bases, the J end lost 1 base, and 5 bases lay between the germline ends. Together with a sample-barcoded 5' primer, a J-beta primer mix was included in a second PCR lasting roughly 6 to 12 cycles. In TCRdb, the 5' RACE reads were re-called with MiXCR into one record per CDR3 protein. Counted here are about 1,400,000 distinct CDR3 sequences, around 42% occurring once; the ten biggest clones make up approximately 7.9%.

The rearrangement links TRBV10-3 to TRBJ1-1; no definite D call. The TCR originated in a young woman in good health. What was sequenced was blood. The CDR3 region has the DNA TGTGCCATCAGTGAGCGAGAGAACACTGAAGCTTTCTTT. Its protein is CAISERENTEAFF.